This is a list of T cell receptor beta chains from one sample in a study of long-term antiretroviral therapy in people with HIV. Sequenced by immunoSEQ multiplex PCR; TCRdb stores in-frame clones only, minus some. The table includes some 25,000 clones, around 80% detected once. Material: unsorted PBMCs, obtained around 4.3 years after starting antiretroviral therapy. These receptors were obtained from a man younger than 45 with HIV. Each CDR3 is given with its conserved first and last residue. A D gene is named only where the DNA matches it firmly. Not all rows give a size; the values are once, few, many and, for expanded clones, a class.

J | D | V | size | CDR3 | DNA
TRBJ2-3 | . | TRBV6-1 | once | CASTSAPVPTDTQYF | TGTGCCAGCACCTCCGCCCCTGTCCCCACAGATACGCAGTATTTT
TRBJ1-6 | TRBD1 | TRBV19 | . | CASSIPGTGDNSPLHF | TGTGCCAGTAGTATACCCGGGACAGGTGATAATTCACCCCTCCACTTT
TRBJ1-1 | . | TRBV6-1 | . | CASSTRTNTEAFF | TGTGCCAGCAGTACCCGGACGAACACTGAAGCTTTCTTT
TRBJ2-7 | . | TRBV7-2 | . | CASSSIRTYSYEQYF | TGTGCCAGCAGCTCGATCCGGACGTACTCCTACGAGCAGTACTTC
TRBJ2-2 | . | TRBV6-4 | . | CASSVGSTTGELFF | TGTGCCAGCAGTGTAGGCAGTACCACCGGGGAGCTGTTTTTT
TRBJ1-5 | . | TRBV6-4 | . | CASSAAVNQPQHF | TGTGCCAGCAGTGCCGCAGTGAATCAGCCCCAGCATTTT
TRBJ2-7 | . | TRBV5-6 | . | CASSSLHLTEYLSYEQYF | TGTGCCAGCAGCTCGCTACACCTGACCGAATACTTGTCCTACGAGCAGTACTTC
TRBJ2-6 | . | TRBV2 | . | CASSGFGVPGANVLTF | TGTGCCAGCAGTGGTTTTGGGGTCCCTGGGGCCAACGTCCTGACTTTC
TRBJ2-7 | TRBD2 | TRBV11-1 | . | CASSLGGRGSGSYEQYF | TGTGCCAGCAGCTTAGGCGGGAGGGGGTCCGGCTCCTACGAGCAGTACTTC
TRBJ2-3 | . | TRBV19 | . | CASSIDLRGEQYF | TGTGCCAGTAGTATAGATCTGAGGGGAGAGCAGTATTTT
TRBJ2-7 | . | TRBV18 | . | CASSEPPRNHYEQYF | TGTGCCAGCTCCGAACCCCCTCGAAACCACTACGAGCAGTACTTC
TRBJ1-4 | . | TRBV15 | . | CATSREEKLFF | TGTGCCACCAGCAGAGAAGAGAAACTGTTTTTT
TRBJ2-2 | . | TRBV19 | . | CASSGWGTGELFF | TGTGCCAGTAGTGGTTGGGGAACCGGGGAGCTGTTTTTT
TRBJ2-7 | TRBD1 | TRBV7-8 | . | CASSFAGTGTHYEQYF | TGTGCCAGCAGCTTCGCCGGGACAGGGACCCACTACGAGCAGTACTTC
TRBJ1-3 | TRBD1 | TRBV4-3 | . | CASSRGTGASGNTIYF | TGCGCCAGCAGCCGAGGGACAGGGGCCTCTGGAAACACCATATATTTT
TRBJ2-5 | . | TRBV9 | . | CASSVGIGQETQYF | TGTGCCAGCAGCGTAGGGATCGGGCAAGAGACCCAGTACTTC
TRBJ2-7 | TRBD2 | TRBV2 | . | CASSLTTSFNEQYF | TGTGCCAGCAGCCTAACGACTAGCTTTAACGAGCAGTACTTC
TRBJ1-4 | . | TRBV28 | . | CASRGPGGVDEKLFF | TGTGCCAGCAGGGGACCGGGGGGAGTTGATGAAAAACTGTTTTTT
TRBJ1-1 | . | TRBV18 | . | CASSPLPETEAFF | TGTGCCAGCTCACCTCTTCCCGAGACTGAAGCTTTCTTT
TRBJ2-2 | . | TRBV5-1 | . | CASSLVDANTGELFF | TGCGCCAGCAGCCTAGTGGACGCTAACACCGGGGAGCTGTTTTTT
TRBJ1-6 | . | TRBV30 | few | CAWSYYSPLHF | TGTGCCTGGAGTTATTATTCACCCCTCCACTTT
TRBJ1-2 | . | TRBV30 | few | CAWSGDRGYTF | TGTGCCTGGAGTGGCGACCGTGGCTACACCTTC
TRBJ2-1 | TRBD2 | TRBV7-3 | . | CASSLNGGTGQFF | TGTGCCAGCAGCTTAAACGGGGGGACGGGACAGTTCTTC
TRBJ2-3 | . | TRBV7-9 | . | CASSLKAASTDTQYF | TGTGCCAGCAGCTTAAAAGCGGCAAGCACAGATACGCAGTATTTT
TRBJ1-2 | . | TRBV6-1 | . | CASSRDTLYGYTF | TGTGCCAGCAGCCGGGACACCCTCTATGGCTACACCTTC
TRBJ2-3 | TRBD1 | TRBV6-5 | . | CASSRGQDADTQYF | TGTGCCAGCAGTCGAGGACAGGACGCAGATACGCAGTATTTT
TRBJ2-1 | . | TRBV18 | . | CASSLRLGDEQFF | TGTGCCAGCTCACTCCGGCTAGGGGATGAGCAGTTCTTC
TRBJ1-2 | . | TRBV29-1 | . | CSVPREANYGYTF | TGCAGCGTTCCAAGAGAAGCTAACTATGGCTACACCTTC
TRBJ2-7 | . | TRBV28 | . | CATEKLSYEQYF | TGTGCCACTGAAAAGCTCTCCTACGAGCAGTACTTC
TRBJ2-3 | TRBD2 | TRBV7-3 | . | CASSTGLAGTTDTQYF | TGTGCCAGCAGCACCGGACTAGCGGGGACCACAGATACGCAGTATTTT
TRBJ2-1 | TRBD2 | TRBV5-1 | . | CASSLLAGGSYNEQFF | TGCGCCAGCAGCTTGCTAGCGGGGGGCTCCTACAATGAGCAGTTCTTC
TRBJ2-2 | . | TRBV28 | . | CASGEPGELFF | TGTGCCAGCGGTGAGCCGGGGGAGCTGTTTTTT
TRBJ2-1 | . | TRBV9 | . | CASSLAPSGPYDEQFF | TGTGCCAGCAGCCTTGCTCCTTCAGGGCCTTACGATGAGCAGTTCTTC
TRBJ2-7 | . | TRBV5-3 | . | CARSLRESSYEQYF | TGTGCCAGAAGCTTGAGAGAAAGCTCCTACGAGCAGTACTTC
TRBJ2-2 | . | TRBV15 | . | CATSRTIAGELFF | TGTGCCACCAGCAGAACTATCGCCGGGGAGCTGTTTTTT
TRBJ1-3 | . | TRBV7-9 | few | CASSPRNTIYF | TGTGCCAGCAGCCCTCGAAACACCATATATTTT
TRBJ1-2 | . | TRBV5-1 | few | CASSLGRSGYTF | TGCGCCAGCAGCTTGGGACGGAGTGGCTACACCTTC
TRBJ2-1 | TRBD2 | TRBV18 | . | CASYEPTSGSNEQFF | TGTGCCAGCTACGAGCCCACTAGCGGGAGCAATGAGCAGTTCTTC
TRBJ1-1 | . | TRBV4-1 | . | CASSLRGLNTEAFF | TGCGCCAGCAGCCTCCGAGGGTTGAACACTGAAGCTTTCTTT
TRBJ2-1 | . | TRBV4-3 | . | CASSQDRRVPYRPDEQFF | TGCGCCAGCAGCCAAGATAGAAGGGTCCCGTACCGCCCGGATGAGCAGTTCTTC
TRBJ1-3 | . | TRBV6-1 | . | CASSEVGGNTIYF | TGTGCCAGCAGTGAAGTCGGGGGAAACACCATATATTTT
TRBJ2-7 | TRBD1 | TRBV6-5 | . | CASRDRGTGNYEQYF | TGTGCCAGCAGAGATAGGGGGACAGGTAATTACGAGCAGTACTTC
TRBJ2-3 | . | TRBV19 | . | CASRRDFDTFTDTQYF | TGTGCCAGTAGGCGGGACTTCGACACCTTCACAGATACGCAGTATTTT
TRBJ1-5 | . | TRBV7-2 | once | CASSVTGNQPQHF | TGTGCCAGCAGCGTAACAGGGAATCAGCCCCAGCATTTT
TRBJ2-5 | . | TRBV7-9 | once | CASSVGFSDWSVAQETQYF | TGTGCCAGCAGCGTAGGTTTTTCGGACTGGTCGGTAGCTCAAGAGACCCAGTACTTC
TRBJ2-5 | TRBD2 | TRBV5-4 | . | CASSFDRSGAGQETQYF | TGTGCCAGCAGCTTTGACAGAAGCGGGGCCGGACAAGAGACCCAGTACTTC
TRBJ1-4 | . | TRBV9 | . | CASSGDGQGDEKLFF | TGTGCCAGCAGCGGAGATGGGCAGGGAGATGAAAAACTGTTTTTT
TRBJ1-2 | TRBD1 | TRBV7-2 | . | CASSLEPPDRAGGYTF | TGTGCCAGCAGCTTAGAACCCCCCGACAGGGCGGGGGGCTACACCTTC
TRBJ2-3 | . | TRBV5-8 | . | CASWGNTQYF | TGTGCCAGTTGGGGGAATACGCAGTATTTT
TRBJ1-6 | TRBD1 | TRBV6-1 | . | CASSEAFQGQLNIYNSPLHF | TGTGCCAGCAGTGAAGCCTTCCAGGGACAGCTAAATATATATAATTCACCCCTCCACTTT
TRBJ2-3 | TRBD1 | TRBV5-1 | medium-sized | CASSRGQGWLDTQYF | TGCGCCAGCAGCCGGGGACAGGGCTGGTTGGATACGCAGTATTTT
TRBJ2-7 | TRBD2 | TRBV9 | . | CASSVEGTSPSYEQYF | TGTGCCAGCAGCGTAGAGGGGACTAGCCCTTCCTACGAGCAGTACTTC
TRBJ1-5 | . | TRBV6-6 | . | CASSLRTQGDQPQHF | TGTGCCAGCAGTTTAAGGACCCAAGGAGATCAGCCCCAGCATTTT
TRBJ2-1 | . | TRBV5-1 | . | CASSPAGQFYNEQFF | TGCGCCAGCAGCCCAGCGGGACAGTTCTACAATGAGCAGTTCTTC
TRBJ1-4 | TRBD1 | TRBV30 | . | CAWSPTRTGSGEKLFF | TGTGCCTGGAGTCCCACTCGGACAGGGTCAGGTGAAAAACTGTTTTTT